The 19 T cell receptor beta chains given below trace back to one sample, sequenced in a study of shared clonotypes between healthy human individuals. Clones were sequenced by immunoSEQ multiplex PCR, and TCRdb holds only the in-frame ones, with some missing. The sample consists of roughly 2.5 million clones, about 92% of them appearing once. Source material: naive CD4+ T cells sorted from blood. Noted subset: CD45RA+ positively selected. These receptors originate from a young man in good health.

CDR3 in amino acids: CDATARGWALKSGNTEAFF. The DNA of the CDR3 is TGTGACGCGACAGCGAGGGGATGGGCCCTAAAATCGGGGAACACTGAAGCTTTCTTT. The V gene is TRBV2, the J gene TRBJ1-1, with TRBD1 as a possible D gene (5 bases). This CDR3 spans 19 amino acids. From germline, CDR1 is SNHLY and CDR2 FYNNEI.

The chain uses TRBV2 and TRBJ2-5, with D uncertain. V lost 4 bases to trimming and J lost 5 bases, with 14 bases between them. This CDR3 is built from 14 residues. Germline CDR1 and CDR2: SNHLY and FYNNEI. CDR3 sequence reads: CASSARLLLETQYF. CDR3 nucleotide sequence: TGTGCCAGCAGTGCGAGACTCCTCTTGGAGACCCAGTACTTC.

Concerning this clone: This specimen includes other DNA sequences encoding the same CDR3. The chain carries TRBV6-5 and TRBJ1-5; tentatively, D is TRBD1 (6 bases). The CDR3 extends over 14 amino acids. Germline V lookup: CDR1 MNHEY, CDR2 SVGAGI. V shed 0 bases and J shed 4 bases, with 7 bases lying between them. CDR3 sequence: CASSYSQGNQPQHF. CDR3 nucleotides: TGTGCCAGCAGTTACTCCCAGGGGAATCAGCCCCAGCATTTT.

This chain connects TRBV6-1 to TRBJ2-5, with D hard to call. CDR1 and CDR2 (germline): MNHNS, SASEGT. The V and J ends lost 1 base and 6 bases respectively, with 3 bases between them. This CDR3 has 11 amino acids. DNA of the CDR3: TGTGCCAGCAGTGAAGAGAAGACCCAGTACTTC. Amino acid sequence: CASSEEKTQYF.

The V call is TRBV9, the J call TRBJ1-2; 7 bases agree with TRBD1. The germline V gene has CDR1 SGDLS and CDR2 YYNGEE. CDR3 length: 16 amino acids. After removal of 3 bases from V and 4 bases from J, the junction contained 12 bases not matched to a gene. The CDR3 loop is CASSARTGPDLYGYTF. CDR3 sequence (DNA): TGTGCCAGCAGCGCCAGGACAGGTCCAGACCTCTATGGCTACACCTTC.

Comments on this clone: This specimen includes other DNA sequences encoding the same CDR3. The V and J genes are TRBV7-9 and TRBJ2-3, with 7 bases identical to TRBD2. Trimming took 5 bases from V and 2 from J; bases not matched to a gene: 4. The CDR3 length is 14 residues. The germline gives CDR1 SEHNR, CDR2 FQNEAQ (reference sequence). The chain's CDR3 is CASSPGTTTDTQYF. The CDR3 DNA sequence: TGTGCCAGCAGCCCGGGGACTACCACAGATACGCAGTATTTT.

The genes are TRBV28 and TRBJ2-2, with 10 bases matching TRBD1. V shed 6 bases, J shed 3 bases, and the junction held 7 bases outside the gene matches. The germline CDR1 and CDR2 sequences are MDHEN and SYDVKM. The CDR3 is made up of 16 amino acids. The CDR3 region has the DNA TGTGCCAGCAGCCAAGACAGGGGGCGGTACACCGGGGAGCTGTTTTTT. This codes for CASSQDRGRYTGELFF.

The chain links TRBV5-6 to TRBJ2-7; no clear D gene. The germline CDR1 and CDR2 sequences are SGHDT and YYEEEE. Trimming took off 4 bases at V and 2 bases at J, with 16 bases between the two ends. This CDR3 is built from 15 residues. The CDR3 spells CASSPWPGLTYEQYF. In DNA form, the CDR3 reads TGTGCCAGCAGCCCATGGCCCGGATTAACCTACGAGCAGTACTTC.

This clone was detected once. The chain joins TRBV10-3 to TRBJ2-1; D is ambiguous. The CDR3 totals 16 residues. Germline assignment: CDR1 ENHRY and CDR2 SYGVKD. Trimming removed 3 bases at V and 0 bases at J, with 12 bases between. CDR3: CAISDRAQSSYNEQFF. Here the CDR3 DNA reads TGTGCCATCAGTGATCGGGCCCAAAGCTCCTACAATGAGCAGTTCTTC.

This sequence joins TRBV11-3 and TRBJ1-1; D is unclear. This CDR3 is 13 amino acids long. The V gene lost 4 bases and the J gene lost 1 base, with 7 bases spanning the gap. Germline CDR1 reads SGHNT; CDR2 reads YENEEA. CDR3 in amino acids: CASSSHTNTEAFF. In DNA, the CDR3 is TGTGCCAGCAGCTCGCACACGAACACTGAAGCTTTCTTT.

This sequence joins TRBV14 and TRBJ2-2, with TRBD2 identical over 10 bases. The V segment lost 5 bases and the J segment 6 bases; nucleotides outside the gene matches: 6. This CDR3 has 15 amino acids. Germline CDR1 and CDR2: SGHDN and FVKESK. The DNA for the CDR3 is TGTGCCAGCAGCATGCTAGCGGGAGTGTCCGGGGAGCTGTTTTTT. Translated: CASSMLAGVSGELFF.

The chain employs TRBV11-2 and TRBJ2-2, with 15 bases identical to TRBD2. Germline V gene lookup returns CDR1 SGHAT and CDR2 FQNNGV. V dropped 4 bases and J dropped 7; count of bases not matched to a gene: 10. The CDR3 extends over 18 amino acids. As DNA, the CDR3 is TGTGCCAGCAGCTCCGGACTAGCGGGAGGGCCACTAGGCGGGGAGCTGTTTTTT. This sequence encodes CASSSGLAGGPLGGELFF.

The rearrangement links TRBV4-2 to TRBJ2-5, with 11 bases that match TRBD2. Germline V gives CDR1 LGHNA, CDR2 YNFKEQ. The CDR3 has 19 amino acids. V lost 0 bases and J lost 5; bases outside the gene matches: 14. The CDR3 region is CASSQERSGSGGARETQYF. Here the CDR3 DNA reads TGTGCCAGCAGCCAAGAACGCTCTGGTAGCGGGGGGGCGAGGGAGACCCAGTACTTC.

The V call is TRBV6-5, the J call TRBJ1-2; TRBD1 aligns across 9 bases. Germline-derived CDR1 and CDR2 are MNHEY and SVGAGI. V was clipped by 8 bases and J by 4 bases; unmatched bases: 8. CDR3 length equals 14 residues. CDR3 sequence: CASRLRDRAYGYTF. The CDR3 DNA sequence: TGTGCCAGCCGCCTCCGGGACAGGGCCTATGGCTACACCTTC.

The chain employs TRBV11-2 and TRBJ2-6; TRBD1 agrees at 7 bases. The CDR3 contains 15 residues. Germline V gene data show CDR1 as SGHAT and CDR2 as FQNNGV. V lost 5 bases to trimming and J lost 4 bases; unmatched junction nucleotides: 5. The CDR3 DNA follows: TGTGCCAGCAGCCCCAGGGGGACCGGGGCCAACGTCCTGACTTTC. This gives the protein CASSPRGTGANVLTF.

CDR3 in DNA: TGTGCCAGCAGTCATGACAGGGGGTCCTATGGCTACACCTTC. Residues: CASSHDRGSYGYTF. The chain recombines TRBV5-6 with TRBJ1-2, with 9 bases fitting TRBD1. V dropped 5 bases and J dropped 4; count of bases not matched to a gene: 6. The CDR3 consists of 14 residues. Germline CDR1 is SGHDT and CDR2 is YYEEEE.

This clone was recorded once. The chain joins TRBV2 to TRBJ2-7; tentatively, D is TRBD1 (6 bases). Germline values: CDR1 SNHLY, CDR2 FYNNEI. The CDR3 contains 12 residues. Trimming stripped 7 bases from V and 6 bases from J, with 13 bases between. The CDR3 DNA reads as TGTGCCAGCAACCAGGGGTTTGGCGAGCAGTACTTC. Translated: CASNQGFGEQYF.

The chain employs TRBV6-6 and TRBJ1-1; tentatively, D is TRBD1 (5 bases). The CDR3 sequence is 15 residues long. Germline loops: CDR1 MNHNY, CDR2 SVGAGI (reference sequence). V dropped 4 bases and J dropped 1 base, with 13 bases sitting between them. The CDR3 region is CASSSSGRGNTEAFF. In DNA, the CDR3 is TGTGCCAGCAGTTCATCGGGACGGGGGAACACTGAAGCTTTCTTT.

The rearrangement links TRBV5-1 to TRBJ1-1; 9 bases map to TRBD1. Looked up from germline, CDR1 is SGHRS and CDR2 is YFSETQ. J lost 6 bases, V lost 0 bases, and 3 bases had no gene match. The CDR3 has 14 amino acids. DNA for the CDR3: TGCGCCAGCAGCTTGGTGGGACAGGGTGCTGAAGCTTTCTTT. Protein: CASSLVGQGAEAFF.